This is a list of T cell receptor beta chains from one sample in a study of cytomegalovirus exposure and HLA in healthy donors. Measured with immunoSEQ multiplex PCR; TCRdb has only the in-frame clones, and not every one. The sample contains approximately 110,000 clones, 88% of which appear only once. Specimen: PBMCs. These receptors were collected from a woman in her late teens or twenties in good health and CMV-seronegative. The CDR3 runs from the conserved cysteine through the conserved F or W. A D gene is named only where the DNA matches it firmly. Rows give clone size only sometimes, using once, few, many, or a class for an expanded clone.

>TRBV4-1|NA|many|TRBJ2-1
CASSQDWSTIVPYNEQFF
TGCGCCAGCAGCCAAGATTGGTCCACCATAGTCCCTTACAATGAGCAGTTCTTC
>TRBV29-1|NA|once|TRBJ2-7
CSVVPPGNYEQYF
TGCAGCGTTGTGCCCCCGGGAAACTACGAGCAGTACTTC
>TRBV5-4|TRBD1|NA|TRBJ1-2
CASSARDRGLYGYTF
TGTGCCAGCAGCGCCCGGGACAGGGGGTTATATGGCTACACCTTC
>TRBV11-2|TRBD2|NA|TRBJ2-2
CASSTGLAGESTGELFF
TGTGCCAGCAGCACGGGACTAGCGGGGGAATCCACCGGGGAGCTGTTTTTT
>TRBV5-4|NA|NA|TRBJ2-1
CASSPELGEVGFF
TGTGCCAGCAGCCCGGAGTTAGGTGAGGTGGGGTTCTTC
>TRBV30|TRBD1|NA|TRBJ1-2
CAWSVGRGLFSLRSYTF
TGTGCCTGGAGTGTAGGCAGGGGGCTTTTCTCACTCAGGAGCTACACCTTC
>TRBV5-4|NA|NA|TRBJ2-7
CASSLWPGSYEQYF
TGTGCCAGCAGCTTGTGGCCAGGATCTTACGAGCAGTACTTC
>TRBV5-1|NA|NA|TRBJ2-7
CASSYPGTYEQYF
TGCGCCAGCAGCTACCCAGGGACCTACGAGCAGTACTTC
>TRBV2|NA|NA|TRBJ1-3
CASSEARGNTIYF
TGTGCCAGCAGTGAAGCGAGAGGAAACACCATATATTTT
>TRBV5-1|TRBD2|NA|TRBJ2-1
CASSREAPYNEQFF
TGCGCCAGCAGCCGGGAGGCCCCCTACAATGAGCAGTTCTTC
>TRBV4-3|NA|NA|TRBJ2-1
CASSQDRGEAYNEQFF
TGCGCCAGCAGCCAAGACAGGGGCGAAGCCTACAATGAGCAGTTCTTC
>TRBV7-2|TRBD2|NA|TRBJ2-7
CASSWTRELEQYF
TGTGCCAGCAGCTGGACTAGGGAGCTCGAGCAGTACTTC
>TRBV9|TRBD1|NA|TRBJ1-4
CASSARQGYNEKLFF
TGTGCCAGCAGCGCCCGACAGGGGTATAATGAAAAACTGTTTTTT
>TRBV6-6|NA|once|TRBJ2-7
CASSYSSGPYEQYF
TGTGCCAGCAGTTACTCTAGCGGCCCCTACGAGCAGTACTTC
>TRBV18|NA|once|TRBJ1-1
CASSPSGLEAFF
TGTGCCAGCTCACCTTCAGGCCTTGAAGCTTTCTTT
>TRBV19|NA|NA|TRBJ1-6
CASSSRQVYSPLHF
TGTGCCAGTAGTAGCCGACAGGTATATTCACCCCTCCACTTT
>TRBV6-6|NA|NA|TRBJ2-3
CASTLGHTQYF
TGTGCCAGCACCCTAGGTCATACGCAGTATTTT
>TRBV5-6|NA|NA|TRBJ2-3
CASSLGPSGDTQYF
TGTGCCAGCAGCTTGGGGCCTTCGGGAGATACGCAGTATTTT
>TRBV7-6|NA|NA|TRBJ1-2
CASSLGRYRTPNYGYTF
TGTGCCAGCAGCTTAGGGAGGTATCGAACCCCTAACTATGGCTACACCTTC
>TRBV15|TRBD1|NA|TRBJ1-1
CATSGYRGRRTEAFF
TGTGCCACCAGCGGATACAGGGGGCGGCGGACTGAAGCTTTCTTT
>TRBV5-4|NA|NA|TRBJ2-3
CASSRREGADTQYF
TGTGCCAGCAGCCGGAGGGAAGGGGCAGATACGCAGTATTTT
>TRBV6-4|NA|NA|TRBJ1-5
CASSDSIGATVLNQPQHF
TGTGCCAGCAGTGACTCGATAGGGGCCACCGTCCTCAATCAGCCCCAGCATTTT
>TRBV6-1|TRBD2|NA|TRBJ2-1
CASSRAGLDYNEQFF
TGTGCCAGCAGCAGGGCGGGACTAGATTACAATGAGCAGTTCTTC
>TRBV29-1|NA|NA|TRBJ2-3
CSVVQDYNPTDTQYF
TGCAGCGTTGTTCAGGACTATAACCCCACAGATACGCAGTATTTT
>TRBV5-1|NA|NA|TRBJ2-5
CASSFTSVEETQYF
TGCGCCAGCAGCTTCACTAGTGTTGAAGAGACCCAGTACTTC
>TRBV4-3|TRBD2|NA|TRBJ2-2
CASSPSGGLNTGELFF
TGCGCCAGCAGCCCTAGCGGGGGACTGAACACCGGGGAGCTGTTTTTT
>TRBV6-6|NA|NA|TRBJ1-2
CASRPTQGDYGYTF
TGTGCCAGCAGACCTACCCAGGGTGATTATGGCTACACCTTC
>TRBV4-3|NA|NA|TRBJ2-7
CASSQEPDPFYEQYF
TGCGCCAGCAGCCAAGAGCCAGATCCCTTTTACGAGCAGTACTTC
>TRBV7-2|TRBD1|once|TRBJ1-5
CASSLAQGGQPQHF
TGTGCCAGCAGCTTAGCGCAGGGGGGCCAGCCCCAGCATTTT
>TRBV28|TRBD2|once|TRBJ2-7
CASSLPMPSGNSYEQYF
TGTGCCAGCAGTTTACCCATGCCTAGCGGGAATTCTTACGAGCAGTACTTC
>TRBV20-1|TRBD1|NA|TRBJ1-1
CQGVLNTEAFF
TGCCAGGGGGTTTTGAACACTGAAGCTTTCTTT
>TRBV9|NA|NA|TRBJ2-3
CASSVASDTQYF
TGTGCCAGCAGCGTAGCCTCAGATACGCAGTATTTT
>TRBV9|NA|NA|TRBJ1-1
CASSVTGYTEAFF
TGTGCCAGCAGCGTCACAGGGTACACTGAAGCTTTCTTT
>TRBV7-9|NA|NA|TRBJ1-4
CASSLVGGNHEKLFF
TGTGCCAGCAGCTTAGTCGGAGGGAATCATGAAAAACTGTTTTTT
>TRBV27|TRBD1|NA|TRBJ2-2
CASRDRHNTGELFF
TGTGCCAGCCGGGACAGGCACAACACCGGGGAGCTGTTTTTT